The 7 T cell receptor beta chains below were found in one sample sequenced in a study of blood T cell repertoires in COVID-19. Some clones are missing from TCRdb's copy, which holds only in-frame ones; the method was immunoSEQ multiplex PCR. The sample includes over 60,000 clones, 82% of them seen just once. Material: peripheral blood. These receptors came from a human donor in a cohort sampled during active COVID-19.

The V gene is TRBV24-1, the J gene TRBJ2-1, with a possible D match to TRBD1 (6 bases). This CDR3 is 15 amino acids long. V lost 4 bases, J lost 0 bases, and 9 bases lay in between. The germline gives CDR1 KGHDR, CDR2 SFDVKD. The CDR3, as DNA: TGTGCCACCAGTGAAGGGACAAGCTCCTACAATGAGCAGTTCTTC. This sequence encodes CATSEGTSSYNEQFF.

This clone was counted a few times. The chain has TRBV20-1 and TRBJ1-3, with unresolved D. There are 15 residues in the CDR3. CDR1 DFQATT and CDR2 SNEGSKA come from the germline V gene (reference sequence). V shed 3 bases and J shed 1 base, with 13 bases lying between them. The CDR3 DNA sequence: TGCAGTGCTAGTAAGGGAGGGTTTTCTGGAAACACCATATATTTT. Translation gives CSASKGGFSGNTIYF.

V is TRBV11-2 and J is TRBJ1-2; 7 bases align to TRBD1. The V segment lost 3 bases and the J segment 2 bases; nucleotides outside the gene matches: 6. This CDR3 is 15 amino acids long. In germline, CDR1 is SGHAT, CDR2 FQNNGV. The CDR3 here is CASSFDFRGNYGYTF. The CDR3 bases are TGTGCCAGCAGCTTCGATTTCAGGGGGAACTATGGCTACACCTTC.

The chain is built from TRBV9 and TRBJ2-3, with 12 positions matching TRBD2. Trimming removed 1 base from V and 5 bases from J; junction bases left unmatched: 5. CDR1 and CDR2 from the germline V gene are SGDLS and YYNGEE. The CDR3 is 16 residues long. CDR3 protein: CASSVTTSGGGDTQYF. The CDR3 DNA reads as TGTGCCAGCAGCGTAACGACTAGCGGGGGAGGAGATACGCAGTATTTT.

The J gene is TRBJ1-4, the V gene TRBV2; D not certain. The germline V gene encodes CDR1 SNHLY and CDR2 FYNNEI. Between the trimmed V and J ends, which lost 4 bases and 4 bases, there was a span of 4 bases. The CDR3 is made up of 12 amino acids. The CDR3, as DNA: TGTGCCAGCAGTGCTCTTAATGAAAAACTGTTTTTT. This translates into CASSALNEKLFF.

This clone has only one observation. The rearrangement uses TRBV6-6 and TRBJ1-1, with unresolved D. The CDR3 extends over 16 amino acids. The germline CDR1 and CDR2 sequences are MNHNY and SVGAGI (reference sequence). The ends were cut back, 3 bases at V and 0 bases at J, with 14 bases in the middle. The CDR3 DNA follows: TGTGCCAGCAGTTATAGAGCCCCTATTTTGAACACTGAAGCTTTCTTT. It codes for CASSYRAPILNTEAFF.

CDR3 sequence reads: CASSLQGTDTQYF. The CDR3 DNA reads as TGTGCCAGCAGCTTACAGGGAACAGATACGCAGTATTTT. This chain connects TRBV5-5 to TRBJ2-3; a weak D match, TRBD1 (6 bases). V was clipped by 2 bases and J by 3 bases, with 7 bases between them. Germline CDR1 and CDR2: SGHKS and YYEKEE (reference sequence). The CDR3 covers 13 residues.